A single TCR beta chain is shown here with its context. The sample is drawn from a study of long-term antiretroviral therapy in people with HIV. At least two post-ART and at least one pre-ART PBMC sample were available for each donor. They ran version v3.0 of the immunoSEQ assay at survey level. Measured with immunoSEQ multiplex PCR; TCRdb has only the in-frame clones, and not every one. The sample yields over 30,000 clones, over 75% seen once. The CDR3 runs 13 residues. V lost 4 bases, J lost 7 bases, and 13 bases lay in between. Germline V lookup: CDR1 SNHLY, CDR2 FYNNEI. The material was unsorted PBMCs, obtained 0.6 years after starting antiretroviral therapy. The receptor comes from a man aged 18 to 29 with HIV. The rearrangement links TRBV2 to TRBJ1-1; no clear D gene. CDR3 loop: CASSVGQANEAFF. DNA for the CDR3: TGTGCCAGCAGTGTTGGGCAAGCTAATGAAGCTTTCTTT.